This is a list of T cell receptor beta chains from one sample in a study of T cell changes during pregnancy in multiple sclerosis. Using immunoSEQ multiplex PCR, the repertoire was profiled, and TCRdb retains in-frame clones only, with some absent. The data contain about 33,000 clones, approximately 90% of them singletons. Source: CD4+ T cells from peripheral blood mononuclear cells, taken in the third trimester of pregnancy. Every receptor here comes from a female donor in good health, enrolled as a control in a pregnancy study. Both conserved end residues are part of each CDR3. Not every row has a clone size; where given, it reads once, few, many or a size class.

once,TRBJ2-7,TRBV18,CASSPPGSTGGGNEQYF
.,TRBJ2-7,TRBV18,CASSPRGGTYEQYF
once,TRBJ2-6,TRBV18,CASSPPMDWRSGANVLTF
.,TRBJ2-5,TRBV6-5,CASSYQGETQYF
.,TRBJ1-1,TRBV29-1,CSVRLSHTEAFF
.,TRBJ2-3,TRBV5-8,CASSFGLAGDTQYF
.,TRBJ2-3,TRBV12-5,CASGLSGGAGSDTQYF
.,TRBJ2-5,TRBV18,CASSPLGQGAGETQYF
.,TRBJ1-6,TRBV27,CASSYNDRENSPLHF
.,TRBJ1-2,TRBV28,CASSLSRGLPGSVYGYTF
.,TRBJ2-7,TRBV5-4,CASSVGTGGSYEQYF
.,TRBJ1-4,TRBV27,CASSLSIGGNEKLFF
few,TRBJ2-7,TRBV10-2,CASSESTSGASYEQYF
.,TRBJ2-7,TRBV19,CASSPIAGGPYEQYF
.,TRBJ2-7,TRBV7-2,CASSLDTDSYEQYF
few,TRBJ2-7,TRBV7-2,CASSFGDRPYEQYF
.,TRBJ1-1,TRBV28,CASSETDSEAFF
.,TRBJ2-1,TRBV5-1,CASSLRLAGGSGEQFF
few,TRBJ2-7,TRBV7-8,CASSLSASGGTYEQYF
.,TRBJ2-7,TRBV27,CASSLNRDMKQYF
.,TRBJ1-5,TRBV28,CASSPQGVVSQPQHF
.,TRBJ2-3,TRBV27,CASSKTRDTDTQYF
.,TRBJ1-1,TRBV19,CASSRPGQGNTEAFF
.,TRBJ1-1,TRBV6-1,CASREGMDTEAFF
.,TRBJ2-1,TRBV4-1,CASSQDRGTSGNNEQFF
.,TRBJ1-4,TRBV7-2,CASSLEGREKLFF
.,TRBJ2-7,TRBV19,CASSIGLAVRYEQYF
.,TRBJ1-2,TRBV28,CASLKDGRYGYTF
.,TRBJ1-6,TRBV7-9,CASSRQGSYNSPLHF
few,TRBJ1-5,TRBV19,CASSSRDISQPQHF
.,TRBJ2-4,TRBV7-3,CASSLGTSGKFGKNIQYF
.,TRBJ1-1,TRBV6-1,CASIPGQKNTEAFF
.,TRBJ2-3,TRBV7-9,CASSLQGRGDTQYF
.,TRBJ1-3,TRBV6-6,CASSRLGGVSGNTIYF
.,TRBJ1-5,TRBV11-2,CASSLGQFNQPQHF
.,TRBJ2-7,TRBV28,CASSLVFGQGAKEQYF
.,TRBJ1-5,TRBV5-8,CASSPRTGNQPQHF
.,TRBJ2-7,TRBV30,CAWSVFQRGEQYF
once,TRBJ2-2,TRBV7-2,CASSPDTGELFF
.,TRBJ2-5,TRBV6-5,CASTQQGSIETQYF